The following is a TCR beta chain sequence with its context. Its antigen remains unknown. Germline V gene lookup returns CDR1 LGHNT and CDR2 FRNRAP. Trimming removed 0 bases from V and 3 bases from J, with 12 bases in between. This CDR3 spans 16 amino acids. This record comes from a study of T cell responses to AZD1222 COVID-19 vaccine. The data were produced by immunoSEQ multiplex PCR, yet TCRdb's version contains in-frame clones alone and is incomplete. Among more than 140,000 clones, about 87% were seen once, and the ten largest hold roughly 2.1%. Study-wide results and limits: Just a handful of AZD1222 recipients were seropositive at baseline. Clonal diversity may have been underestimated in mostly white British donors. Among spike-specific TCRs, nearly half reportedly target unmutated variant regions. Two AZD1222 administrations were followed by greater Spike-specific TCR breadth and depth.

The rearrangement joins TRBV12-5 to TRBJ1-5, with D unresolved. The material was peripheral blood, obtained on day 0 of AZD1222 vaccination. The receptor's source is an adult in good health. This CDR3 reads CASGLVRGRSNQPQHF. The CDR3 coding sequence is TGTGCTAGTGGTTTGGTAAGAGGACGGTCCAATCAGCCCCAGCATTTT.